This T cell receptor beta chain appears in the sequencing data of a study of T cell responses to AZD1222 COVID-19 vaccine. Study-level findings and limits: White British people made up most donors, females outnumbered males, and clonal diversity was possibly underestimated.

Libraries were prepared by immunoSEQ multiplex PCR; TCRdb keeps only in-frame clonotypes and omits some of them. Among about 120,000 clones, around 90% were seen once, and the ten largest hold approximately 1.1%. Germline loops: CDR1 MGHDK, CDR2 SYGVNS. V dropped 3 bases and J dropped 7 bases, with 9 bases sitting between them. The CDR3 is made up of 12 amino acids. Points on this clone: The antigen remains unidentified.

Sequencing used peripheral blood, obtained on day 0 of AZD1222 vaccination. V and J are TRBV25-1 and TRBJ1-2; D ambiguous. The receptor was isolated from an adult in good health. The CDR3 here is CASSEVRGGYTF. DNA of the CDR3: TGTGCCAGCAGTGAGGTCCGGGGTGGCTACACCTTC.